This T cell receptor beta chain was sequenced for a study of cytomegalovirus exposure and HLA in healthy donors. The PCR ran on 60 Vbeta and 13 Jbeta primers. Sequenced by immunoSEQ multiplex PCR; TCRdb stores in-frame clones only, minus some. The sample holds tens of thousands of clones, roughly four fifths seen once. There are 15 residues in the CDR3. The junction had 5 bases not matched to a gene; V was cut back by 3 bases and J by 1 base. Germline assignment: CDR1 KGHSH and CDR2 LQKENI. The sequence derives from a woman aged 30 to 39 in good health and CMV-seropositive. What was sequenced was PBMCs. The V call is TRBV18, the J call TRBJ2-5, with TRBD1 matching 7 bases. CDR3 in DNA: TGTGCCAGCTCACCGTGGACAGGTTCCCAAGAGACCCAGTACTTC. This codes for CASSPWTGSQETQYF.